This TCR beta chain was captured by sequencing in a study of T cells expressing NK-cell markers. Each CDR3 protein gets one entry in TCRdb, which reprocessed the 5' RACE reads and gives no DNA. The record lists some 410,000 distinct CDR3 sequences, of which the ten most abundant hold roughly 8%. Sequences were obtained from blood T cells: a sorted CD56 or NKG2C T cell subset, CD4+ or CD8+ T cells, or bulk PBMC T cells (not recorded which). The receptor was derived from a woman aged 18 to 75 in good health.

CDR3 amino acids: CASSYQTPTGQGEQYF. J is TRBJ2-7 and V is TRBV7-2; without DNA, the TCRdb call of TRBD1 cannot be checked. Germline CDR1 and CDR2: SGHTA and FQGNSA. This CDR3 spans 16 amino acids. Supplemented by reference TRBV7-2 and TRBJ2-7, the full variable domain reads GAGVSQSPSNKVTEKGKDVELRCDPISGHTALYWYRQSLGQGLEFLIYFQGNSAPDKSGLPSDRFSAERTGGSVSTLTIQRTQQEDSAVYLCASSYQTPTGQGEQYFGPGTRLTVT.